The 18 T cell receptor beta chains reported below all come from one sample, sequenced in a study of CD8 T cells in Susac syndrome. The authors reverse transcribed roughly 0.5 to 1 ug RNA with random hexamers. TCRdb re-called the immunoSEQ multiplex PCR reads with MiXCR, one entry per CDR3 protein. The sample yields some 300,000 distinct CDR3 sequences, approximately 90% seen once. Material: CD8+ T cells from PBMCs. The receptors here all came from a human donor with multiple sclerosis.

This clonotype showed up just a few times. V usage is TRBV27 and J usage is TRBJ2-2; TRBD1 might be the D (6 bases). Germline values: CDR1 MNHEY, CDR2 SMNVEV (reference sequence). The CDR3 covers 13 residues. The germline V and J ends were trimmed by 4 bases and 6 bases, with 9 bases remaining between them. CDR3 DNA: TGTGCCAGCAGTTCAACAGGGTCCGGGGAGCTGTTTTTT. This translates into CASSSTGSGELFF.

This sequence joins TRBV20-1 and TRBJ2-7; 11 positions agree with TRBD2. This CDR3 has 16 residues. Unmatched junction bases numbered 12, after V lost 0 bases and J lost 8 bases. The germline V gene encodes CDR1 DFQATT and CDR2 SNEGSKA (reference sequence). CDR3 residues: CSARDGVRLAGGQQYF. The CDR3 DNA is TGCAGTGCTAGAGATGGAGTTAGGCTAGCGGGAGGTCAGCAGTACTTC.

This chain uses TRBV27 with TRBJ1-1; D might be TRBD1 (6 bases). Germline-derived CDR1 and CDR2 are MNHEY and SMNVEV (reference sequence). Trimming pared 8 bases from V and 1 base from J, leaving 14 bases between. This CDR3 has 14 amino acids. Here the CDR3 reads CASSLEGGNTEAFF. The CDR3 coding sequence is TGTGCCAGCTCCCTGGAAGGGGGGAACACTGAAGCTTTCTTT.

The CDR3 here is CASTKPGENIQYF. DNA of the CDR3: TGTGCCAGCACTAAACCGGGGGAAAACATTCAGTACTTC. The V call is TRBV2, the J call TRBJ2-4, with D possibly being TRBD2 (6 bases). Germline V gene lookup returns CDR1 SNHLY and CDR2 FYNNEI. V lost 7 bases, J lost 5 bases, and 12 bases lay in between. This CDR3 spans 13 amino acids.

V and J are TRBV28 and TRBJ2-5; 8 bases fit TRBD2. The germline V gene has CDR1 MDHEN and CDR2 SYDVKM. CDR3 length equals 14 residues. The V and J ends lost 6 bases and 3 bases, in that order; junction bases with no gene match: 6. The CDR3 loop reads CASSHPGGEETQYF. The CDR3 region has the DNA TGTGCCAGCAGCCACCCGGGAGGGGAAGAGACCCAGTACTTC.

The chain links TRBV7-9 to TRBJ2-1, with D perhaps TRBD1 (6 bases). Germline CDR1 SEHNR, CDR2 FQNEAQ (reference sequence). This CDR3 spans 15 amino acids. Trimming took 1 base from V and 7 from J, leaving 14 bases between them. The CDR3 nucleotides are TGTGCCAGCAGCTTAGGGAAGCAGGGGAGAAATGAGCAGTTCTTC. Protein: CASSLGKQGRNEQFF.

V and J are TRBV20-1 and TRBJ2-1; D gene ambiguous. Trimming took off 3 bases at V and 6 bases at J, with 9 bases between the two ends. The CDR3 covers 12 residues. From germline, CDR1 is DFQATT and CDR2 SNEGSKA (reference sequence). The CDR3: CSARTGFNEQFF. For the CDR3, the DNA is TGCAGTGCTAGGACCGGCTTCAATGAGCAGTTCTTC.

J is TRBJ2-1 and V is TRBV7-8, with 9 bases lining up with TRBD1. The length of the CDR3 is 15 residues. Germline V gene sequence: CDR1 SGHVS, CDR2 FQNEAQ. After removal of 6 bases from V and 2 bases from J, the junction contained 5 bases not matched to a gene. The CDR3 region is CASRKTGGPYNEQFF. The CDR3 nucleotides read TGTGCCAGCAGGAAAACAGGGGGCCCCTACAATGAGCAGTTCTTC.

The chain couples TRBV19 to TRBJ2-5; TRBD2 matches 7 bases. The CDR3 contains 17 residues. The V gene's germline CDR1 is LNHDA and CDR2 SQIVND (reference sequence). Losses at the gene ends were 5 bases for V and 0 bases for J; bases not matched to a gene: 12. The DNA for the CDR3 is TGTGCCAGTAGTCCCACCGGACTAGGGGACTACCAAGAGACCCAGTACTTC. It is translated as CASSPTGLGDYQETQYF. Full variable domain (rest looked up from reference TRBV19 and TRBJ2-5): DGGITQSPKYLFRKEGQNVTLSCEQNLNHDAMYWYRQDPGQGLRLIYYSQIVNDFQKGDIAEGYSVSREKKESFPLTVTSAQKNPTAFYLCASSPTGLGDYQETQYFGPGTRLLVL.

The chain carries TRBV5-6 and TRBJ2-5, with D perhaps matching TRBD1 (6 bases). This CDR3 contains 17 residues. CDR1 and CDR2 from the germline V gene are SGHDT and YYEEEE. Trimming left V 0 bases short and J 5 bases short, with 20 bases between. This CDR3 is CASSLGGWGPQGETQYF. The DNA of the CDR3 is TGTGCCAGCAGCTTGGGTGGTTGGGGGCCACAAGGGGAGACCCAGTACTTC. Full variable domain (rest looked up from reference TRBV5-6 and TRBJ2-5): DAGVTQSPTHLIKTRGQQVTLRCSPKSGHDTVSWYQQALGQGPQFIFQYYEEEERQRGNFPDRFSGHQFPNYSSELNVNALLLGDSALYLCASSLGGWGPQGETQYFGPGTRLLVL.

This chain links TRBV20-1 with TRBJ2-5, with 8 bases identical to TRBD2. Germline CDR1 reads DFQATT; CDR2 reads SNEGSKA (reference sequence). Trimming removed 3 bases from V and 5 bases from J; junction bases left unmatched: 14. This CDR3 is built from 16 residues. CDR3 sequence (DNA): TGCAGTGCTAGTAACGTGCCTAGCGGGTTTTTGGAGACCCAGTACTTC. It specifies CSASNVPSGFLETQYF.

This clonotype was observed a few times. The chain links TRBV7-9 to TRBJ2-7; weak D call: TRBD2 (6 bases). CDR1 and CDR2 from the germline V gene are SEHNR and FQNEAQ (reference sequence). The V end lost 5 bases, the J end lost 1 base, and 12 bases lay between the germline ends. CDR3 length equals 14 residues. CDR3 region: CASSPPGGSYEQYF. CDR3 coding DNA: TGTGCCAGCAGCCCACCCGGGGGATCCTACGAGCAGTACTTC.

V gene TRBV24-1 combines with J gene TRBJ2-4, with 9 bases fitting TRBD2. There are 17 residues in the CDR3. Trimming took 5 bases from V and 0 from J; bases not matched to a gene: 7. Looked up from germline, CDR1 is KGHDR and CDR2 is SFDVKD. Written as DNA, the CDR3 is TGTGCCACCAGTGTCTTAGCGGGGGAGCTAGCCAAAAACATTCAGTACTTC. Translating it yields CATSVLAGELAKNIQYF.

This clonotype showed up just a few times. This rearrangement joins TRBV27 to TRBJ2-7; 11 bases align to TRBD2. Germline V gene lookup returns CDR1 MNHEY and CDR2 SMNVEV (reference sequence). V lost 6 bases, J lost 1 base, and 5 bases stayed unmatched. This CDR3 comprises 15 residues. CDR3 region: CASSRGTSGSYEQYF. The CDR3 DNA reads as TGTGCCAGCAGCCGCGGGACTAGCGGATCCTACGAGCAGTACTTC.

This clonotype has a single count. The CDR3, as DNA: TGTGCCAGCAGTCTTACCGGACAGGGGGCACCCTACGAGCAGTACTTC. Translated, it gives CASSLTGQGAPYEQYF. V gene TRBV28 combines with J gene TRBJ2-7, with TRBD1 matching 11 bases. Germline V gene data show CDR1 as MDHEN and CDR2 as SYDVKM. The CDR3 contains 16 residues. J was trimmed by 2 bases and V by 5 bases; bases with no gene match: 8.

CDR3 nucleotide sequence: TGTGCCAGCAGTGGATACCGGGACAGGGGATTCAGCGGTCCCGGGGAGCTGTTTTTT. Translation: CASSGYRDRGFSGPGELFF. The rearrangement uses TRBV28 and TRBJ2-2; 10 bases match TRBD1. The length of the CDR3 is 19 residues. Germline V gene sequence: CDR1 MDHEN, CDR2 SYDVKM. The V segment lost 5 bases and the J segment 6 bases; nucleotides outside the gene matches: 18.

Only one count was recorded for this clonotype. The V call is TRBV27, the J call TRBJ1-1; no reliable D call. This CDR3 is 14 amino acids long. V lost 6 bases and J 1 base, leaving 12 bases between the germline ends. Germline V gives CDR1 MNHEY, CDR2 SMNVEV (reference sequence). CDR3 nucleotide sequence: TGTGCCAGCAGACCAGGAGGTGGGAACACTGAAGCTTTCTTT. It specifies CASRPGGGNTEAFF.

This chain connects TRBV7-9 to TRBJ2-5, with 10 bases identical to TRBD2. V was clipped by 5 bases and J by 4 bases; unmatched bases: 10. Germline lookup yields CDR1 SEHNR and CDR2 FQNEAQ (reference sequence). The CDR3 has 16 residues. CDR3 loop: CASSRSERGGLETQYF. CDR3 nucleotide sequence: TGTGCCAGCAGCCGCTCGGAGCGGGGGGGTTTAGAGACCCAGTACTTC.